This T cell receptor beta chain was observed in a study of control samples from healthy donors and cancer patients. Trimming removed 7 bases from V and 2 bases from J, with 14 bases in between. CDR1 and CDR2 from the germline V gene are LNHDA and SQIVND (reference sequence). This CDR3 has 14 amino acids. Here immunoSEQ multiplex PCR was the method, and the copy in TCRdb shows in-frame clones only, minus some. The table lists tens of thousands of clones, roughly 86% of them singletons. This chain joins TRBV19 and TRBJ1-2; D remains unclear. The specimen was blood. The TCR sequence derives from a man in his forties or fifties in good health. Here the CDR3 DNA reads TGTGCCAGTACTCCGGTCGTAGTGAACTATGGCTACACCTTC. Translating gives CASTPVVVNYGYTF. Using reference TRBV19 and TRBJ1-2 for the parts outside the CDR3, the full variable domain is DGGITQSPKYLFRKEGQNVTLSCEQNLNHDAMYWYRQDPGQGLRLIYYSQIVNDFQKGDIAEGYSVSREKKESFPLTVTSAQKNPTAFYLCASTPVVVNYGYTFGSGTRLTVV.